This TCR beta chain came from a study of blood T cell dynamics during melanoma immunotherapy. Broader study findings: It remained unknown if the driving T cell clones were melanoma-specific.

This clone was counted only a few times. Its antigen remains unidentified. Measured with immunoSEQ multiplex PCR; TCRdb has only the in-frame clones, and not every one. The profile shows 8,000 or so clones, more than 75% of them singletons. This CDR3 has 11 residues. CDR1 and CDR2 from the germline V gene are SQVTM and ANQGSEA. Trimming cost V 6 bases and J 5 bases, with 10 bases left between them. Time point in this sample: pre-treatment baseline. The receptor's source is a human donor with melanoma. This specimen consisted of blood, obtained from a patient treated with checkpoint blockade. V usage is TRBV29-1 and J usage is TRBJ1-1, with D unresolved. CDR3 coding DNA: TGCAGCGTGGCGATCGAGACTGAAGCTTTCTTT. Protein product: CSVAIETEAFF.